This T cell receptor (beta chain) was captured by sequencing in a study of T cell repertoires in cytomegalovirus infection. TCRdb ran MiXCR on the reads and lists one entry per CDR3 protein. The table lists 54,000 or so distinct CDR3 sequences, more than 25% of them singletons, with about 74% in the top ten. The CDR3 is 13 residues long. Germline CDR1 is SGHTA and CDR2 is FQGNSA. Trimming cost V 5 bases and J 2 bases, with 10 bases left between them. In its sample, this clonotype was seen a few times. Its specificity is not known. The chain carries TRBV7-2 and TRBJ2-7; no firm D call. Specimen: PBMCs, sequenced either directly or after in vitro stimulation (not recorded which). The source of this sequence is a human donor in good health (CMV status not recorded). Some clones in this sample may be carry-over from other donors' samples. CDR3 DNA sequence: TGTGCCAGCAGCCCTTGGGCAGCCTACGAGCAGTACTTC. It specifies CASSPWAAYEQYF.